The 28 T cell receptor beta chains listed next were all sequenced from one sample in a study of OX40 agonist ivuxolimab in advanced cancers. Some clones are missing from TCRdb's copy, which holds only in-frame ones; the method was immunoSEQ multiplex PCR. The top ten hold approximately 0.29% of the sample, which has tens of thousands of clones, around 87% seen once. This specimen was CD4+ or CD8+ T cells sorted from blood, taken in a trial of the OX40 agonist ivuxolimab. The receptor set was obtained from an adult with an advanced solid tumor such as melanoma, head and neck, liver or kidney cancer.

The chain recombines TRBV20-1 with TRBJ1-2; D gene uncertain. The CDR3 extends over 11 amino acids. The V end was cut by 3 bases, the J end by 4 bases, with 6 bases between. Looked up from germline, CDR1 is DFQATT and CDR2 is SNEGSKA (reference sequence). The DNA of the CDR3 is TGCAGTGCTAGCGCGGTCTATGGCTACACCTTC. As protein: CSASAVYGYTF.

The chain has TRBV7-2 and TRBJ1-5, with a possible D match to TRBD1 (5 bases). Per germline, CDR1 SGHTA and CDR2 FQGNSA. V was trimmed by 5 bases and J by 4 bases, leaving 15 bases between them. The CDR3 length is 15 residues. The DNA for the CDR3 is TGTGCCAGCAGCGAACAGGACGGCAAAAATCAGCCCCAGCATTTT. It is translated as CASSEQDGKNQPQHF.

V is TRBV27 and J is TRBJ1-2, with 9 bases identical to TRBD1. V lost 4 bases and J lost 3; bases outside the gene matches: 6. Germline CDR1 reads MNHEY; CDR2 reads SMNVEV (reference sequence). This CDR3 is 15 amino acids long. The CDR3 bases are TGTGCCAGCAGTTCAGGACAGGGGTGGCACTATGGCTACACCTTC. Translation: CASSSGQGWHYGYTF.

This clone was observed a few times. The chain is built from TRBV27 and TRBJ1-5, with a possible D match to TRBD1 (6 bases). Deletions cut 6 bases from V and 0 bases from J, with 15 bases between. This CDR3 has 16 residues. Looked up from germline, CDR1 is MNHEY and CDR2 is SMNVEV (reference sequence). This chain's CDR3 is CASRSGQWFSNQPQHF. The CDR3 nucleotides read TGTGCCAGCAGATCAGGACAGTGGTTTAGCAATCAGCCCCAGCATTTT.

The rearrangement uses TRBV6-1 and TRBJ1-2, with 8 bases matching TRBD1. Looked up from germline, CDR1 is MNHNS and CDR2 is SASEGT. Unmatched junction bases numbered 8, after V lost 1 base and J lost 4 bases. CDR3 length equals 16 residues. The CDR3 coding sequence is TGTGCCAGCAGTGAAGGTCACGGCAGGGGGCTCTATGGCTACACCTTC. Residues: CASSEGHGRGLYGYTF.

This chain links TRBV7-2 with TRBJ2-5; a weak D match, TRBD1 (6 bases). CDR3 length equals 13 residues. Germline CDR1 SGHTA, CDR2 FQGNSA. V lost 4 bases, J lost 5 bases, and 11 bases lay in between. The CDR3 protein is CASSSGETETQYF. DNA of the CDR3: TGTGCCAGCAGCTCAGGGGAAACGGAGACCCAGTACTTC.

This clone has just a few counts. J is TRBJ2-5 and V is TRBV7-2, with 8 bases lining up with TRBD2. The germline V gene has CDR1 SGHTA and CDR2 FQGNSA. The V and J ends lost 7 bases and 2 bases, in that order; junction bases with no gene match: 9. The CDR3 totals 15 residues. CDR3 sequence reads: CASTVVAGNQETQYF. Here the CDR3 DNA reads TGTGCCAGCACCGTGGTAGCGGGGAATCAAGAGACCCAGTACTTC.

V is TRBV5-5 and J is TRBJ1-1, with D possibly being TRBD1 (6 bases). The CDR3 consists of 14 residues. Per the germline V gene, CDR1 is SGHKS and CDR2 is YYEKEE (reference sequence). Trimming took off 3 bases at V and 1 base at J, with 10 bases between the two ends. In nucleotides, the CDR3 is TGTGCCAGCAGCTGGGGGCAGGGGAACACTGAAGCTTTCTTT. It codes for CASSWGQGNTEAFF.

This clone came up once. The chain recombines TRBV7-9 with TRBJ2-3; TRBD2 aligns across 9 bases. Losses at the gene ends were 2 bases for V and 6 bases for J; bases not matched to a gene: 12. This CDR3 has 17 amino acids. Germline CDR1 and CDR2: SEHNR and FQNEAQ (reference sequence). The CDR3: CASSLSPRRGGSDTQYF. CDR3 nucleotides: TGTGCCAGCAGCTTATCCCCGCGGCGGGGGGGATCGGATACGCAGTATTTT.

The chain is built from TRBV6-5 and TRBJ2-7; D might be TRBD1 (6 bases). The CDR3 loop spans 14 amino acids. Germline V lookup: CDR1 MNHEY, CDR2 SVGAGI. Trimming removed 6 bases at V and 2 bases at J, with 14 bases between. As DNA, the CDR3 is TGTGCCAGCAGCCGGACAGCAAAAGCCTACGAGCAGTACTTC. Its translation is CASSRTAKAYEQYF.

The chain has TRBV4-1 and TRBJ2-2; D tentatively reads TRBD1 or TRBD2 (7 bases each). CDR1 and CDR2 (germline): MGHRA, YSYEKL. V dropped 1 base and J dropped 3 bases, with 15 bases sitting between them. The CDR3 totals 17 residues. In nucleotides, the CDR3 is TGCGCCAGCAGCCAAGGACAGGGCGCGGGGGACACCGGGGAGCTGTTTTTT. Translation: CASSQGQGAGDTGELFF.

This chain joins TRBV6-5 and TRBJ1-3; perhaps TRBD1 as D (5 bases). The CDR3 extends over 15 amino acids. Germline values: CDR1 MNHEY, CDR2 SVGAGI. V lost 6 bases to trimming and J lost 0 bases, with 12 bases between them. CDR3 sequence reads: CASRPGPNSGNTIYF. CDR3 nucleotide sequence: TGTGCCAGCAGACCGGGACCTAACTCTGGAAACACCATATATTTT.

The rearrangement joins TRBV7-2 to TRBJ1-1; tentative D call: TRBD1 (5 bases). CDR3 length: 15 amino acids. Per germline, CDR1 SGHTA and CDR2 FQGNSA. V dropped 4 bases and J dropped 4 bases, with 16 bases sitting between them. The DNA of the CDR3 is TGTGCCAGCAGCTCCGATTGGGGGATGGGCACTGAAGCTTTCTTT. Its translation is CASSSDWGMGTEAFF.

The CDR3 loop reads CASTKDQYPYEQYF. The CDR3 bases are TGTGCCAGCACTAAGGACCAATATCCCTACGAGCAGTACTTC. The V gene is TRBV6-5, the J gene TRBJ2-7; D is uncertain. The CDR3 is made up of 14 amino acids. The V end was cut by 7 bases, the J end by 2 bases, with 15 bases between. Per germline, CDR1 MNHEY and CDR2 SVGAGI.

The chain uses TRBV7-8 and TRBJ1-5, with TRBD1 as a possible D gene (6 bases). Germline V lookup: CDR1 SGHVS, CDR2 FQNEAQ. V was trimmed by 0 bases and J by 0 bases, leaving 12 bases between them. The CDR3 sequence is 17 residues long. CDR3 protein: CASSLATGQYSNQPQHF. In DNA form, the CDR3 reads TGTGCCAGCAGCTTAGCTACAGGGCAATATAGCAATCAGCCCCAGCATTTT.

This chain links TRBV2 with TRBJ2-1, with TRBD1 matching over 7 bases. This CDR3 contains 14 residues. After removal of 3 bases from V and 5 bases from J, the junction contained 4 bases not matched to a gene. Germline V CDR1 and CDR2: SNHLY, FYNNEI. The chain's CDR3 is CASSDVGQDNEQFF. CDR3 DNA: TGTGCCAGCAGTGATGTAGGACAGGACAATGAGCAGTTCTTC.

The genes are TRBV4-3 and TRBJ2-1; no reliable D call. Trimming removed 0 bases from V and 8 bases from J, with 11 bases in between. The CDR3 has 14 residues. The germline V gene has CDR1 LGHNA and CDR2 YSLEER. The CDR3 loop is CASSQERFGYEQFF. For the CDR3, the DNA is TGCGCCAGCAGCCAAGAAAGGTTCGGGTATGAGCAGTTCTTC.

This clone was recorded once. This chain links TRBV4-3 with TRBJ1-2, with D perhaps TRBD1 (6 bases). Germline V gene data show CDR1 as LGHNA and CDR2 as YSLEER. The CDR3 extends over 15 amino acids. The ends were cut back, 5 bases at V and 1 base at J, with 14 bases in the middle. CDR3 protein: CASSSERRGNYGYTF. For the CDR3, the DNA is TGCGCCAGCAGCTCGGAGCGCAGGGGTAACTATGGCTACACCTTC.

The CDR3 is CASAISQGTGFIEQYF. The DNA of the CDR3 is TGCGCCAGCGCAATAAGTCAAGGGACCGGGTTCATCGAGCAGTACTTC. V and J are TRBV5-1 and TRBJ2-7; D could derive from TRBD1 or TRBD2 (5 bases each). From germline, CDR1 is SGHRS and CDR2 YFSETQ. This CDR3 comprises 16 residues. The ends were cut back, 7 bases at V and 6 bases at J, with 26 bases in the middle.

This clone was counted a single time. The chain employs TRBV7-3 and TRBJ2-1; tentative D call: TRBD1 (5 bases). The CDR3 totals 12 residues. The germline V gene has CDR1 SGHTA and CDR2 FQGTGA. Trimming shortened V by 5 bases and J by 7 bases, and 9 bases separated the two germline ends. Here the CDR3 reads CASSPNRNEQFF. The CDR3 DNA sequence: TGTGCCAGCAGCCCCAACAGGAATGAGCAGTTCTTC.

This clone was counted a single time. The chain recombines TRBV4-3 with TRBJ2-1, with D possibly matching TRBD2 (7 bases). The CDR3 has 19 amino acids. Looked up from germline, CDR1 is LGHNA and CDR2 is YSLEER. V dropped 0 bases and J dropped 0 bases, with 18 bases sitting between them. CDR3 region: CASSQDRGSGARSYNEQFF. In DNA form, the CDR3 reads TGCGCCAGCAGCCAAGATAGGGGGAGCGGGGCCCGCTCCTACAATGAGCAGTTCTTC.

The V gene is TRBV18, the J gene TRBJ1-1, with a weak D call TRBD1 (5 bases). Germline CDR1 reads KGHSH; CDR2 reads LQKENI. The CDR3 sequence is 15 residues long. V was pared by 6 bases and J by 1 base, with 15 bases between. CDR3 amino acids: CASSQSRVGNTEAFF. The CDR3 nucleotides read TGTGCCAGCTCGCAATCCAGGGTTGGGAACACTGAAGCTTTCTTT.

The chain links TRBV30 to TRBJ2-3; D unresolved. The CDR3 totals 17 residues. In germline, CDR1 is GTSNPN, CDR2 SVGIG (reference sequence). V dropped 2 bases and J dropped 2 bases, with 20 bases sitting between them. The chain's CDR3 is CAWSHVDWKRATDTQYF. CDR3 nucleotides: TGTGCCTGGAGTCACGTTGACTGGAAAAGAGCCACAGATACGCAGTATTTT.

This chain connects TRBV5-5 to TRBJ1-5; D might be TRBD1 (5 bases). The CDR3 loop spans 15 amino acids. The V end was cut by 4 bases, the J end by 2 bases, with 13 bases between. Germline CDR1 is SGHKS and CDR2 is YYEKEE (reference sequence). The CDR3, as DNA: TGTGCCAGCAGCCGCACGACAGACGGCAATCAGCCCCAGCATTTT. It translates to CASSRTTDGNQPQHF. The full variable domain, completed using reference TRBV5-5 and TRBJ1-5, is DAGVTQSPTHLIKTRGQQVTLRCSPISGHKSVSWYQQVLGQGPQFIFQYYEKEERGRGNFPDRFSARQFPNYSSELNVNALLLGDSALYLCASSRTTDGNQPQHFGDGTRLSIL.

This chain connects TRBV5-1 to TRBJ2-1, with D possibly TRBD2 on 5 matching bases. The germline V gene has CDR1 SGHRS and CDR2 YFSETQ. The CDR3 covers 13 residues. Trimming stripped 6 bases from V and 5 bases from J, with 12 bases between. CDR3 in DNA: TGCGCCAGCAATTTTAACGGGAACAATGAGCAGTTCTTC. This encodes CASNFNGNNEQFF.

The chain couples TRBV19 to TRBJ2-2; D is uncertain. CDR1 LNHDA and CDR2 SQIVND come from the germline V gene (reference sequence). The CDR3 covers 15 residues. V gave up 5 bases and J gave up 6 bases, with 16 bases separating them. CDR3 sequence reads: CASSQQTGVAGELFF. Written as DNA, the CDR3 is TGTGCCAGTAGTCAACAAACGGGCGTGGCCGGGGAGCTGTTTTTT.

The rearrangement joins TRBV10-1 to TRBJ2-1, with unresolved D. The CDR3 totals 14 residues. V was clipped by 3 bases and J by 8 bases, with 14 bases between them. The germline CDR1 and CDR2 sequences are WNHNN and SYGVQD (reference sequence). CDR3 nucleotides: TGCGCCAGCAGTGACGTGACGGGTGGGGATGAGCAGTTCTTC. This encodes CASSDVTGGDEQFF.

The V call is TRBV11-2, the J call TRBJ2-7; tentatively, D is TRBD1 (5 bases). The CDR3 length is 15 residues. Germline V gene sequence: CDR1 SGHAT, CDR2 FQNNGV. V was shortened by 1 base and J by 2 bases, with 12 bases between the two germline ends. DNA of the CDR3: TGTGCCAGCAGCTTAGTTAGCTGGGGCCCCTACGAGCAGTACTTC. Translating gives CASSLVSWGPYEQYF.